Listed here are 2 T cell receptor beta chains from one sample, sequenced in a study of glioma-infiltrating T cells. Amplification of TCR alpha and beta CDR3 regions from RNA used iRepertoire nested multiplex PCR. From the multiplex PCR reads, TCRdb called clonotypes with MiXCR, one entry per CDR3 protein. This table has 400,000 or so distinct CDR3 sequences, around 38% appearing once. Specimen: glioma tissue, nonneoplastic brain tissue, or PBMCs (not recorded which). These receptors were taken from a human donor with low-grade glioma or glioblastoma, undergoing nonglioma brain surgery, or in good health (not recorded which).

By sample share, this clonotype is medium-sized. The V gene is TRBV7-6, the J gene TRBJ2-3; D is uncertain. The germline CDR1 and CDR2 sequences are SGHVS and FNYEAQ. The CDR3 is 12 residues long. V lost 5 bases to trimming and J lost 3 bases, with 6 bases between them. The CDR3 loop is CASSPHTDTQYF. CDR3 in DNA: TGTGCCAGCAGCCCACATACAGATACGCAGTATTTT. The full variable domain, rest sourced from reference TRBV7-6 and TRBJ2-3, is GAGVSQSPRYKVTKRGQDVALRCDPISGHVSLYWYRQALGQGPEFLTYFNYEAQQDKSGLPNDRFSAERPEGSISTLTIQRTEQRDSAMYRCASSPHTDTQYFGPGTRLTVL.

In regard to this clonotype: A junction end diverges from the germline sequence, so it may reflect a read error. This chain links TRBV28 with TRBJ2-7; 7 bases map to TRBD1. This CDR3 has 13 amino acids. Per germline, CDR1 MDHEN and CDR2 SYDVKM. CDR3 in DNA: TGTGCCGGCAGCGACAGGGAGCGGTACGAGCAGTACTTC. This codes for CAGSDRERYEQYF.